These T cell receptor beta chains were read from a single sample in a study of T cell responses to AZD1222 COVID-19 vaccine. The assay was immunoSEQ multiplex PCR, and TCRdb's table has in-frame clones only and misses some. The data show about 130,000 clones, with roughly 84% seen just once and over 3.5% held by the top ten. The sample was peripheral blood, taken on day 0 of AZD1222 vaccination. The receptors here all came from an adult in good health. Both conserved end residues are part of each CDR3. The D gene is left open where the match is weak. Where a row states a size, it is once, few, many or the class of an expanded clone; other rows omit it.

d_gene	v_gene	j_gene	abundance	CDR3nt	CDR3aa
-	TRBV13	TRBJ1-3	-	TGTGCCAGCAGCTTAAGGGAGGTAGATGGAAACACCATATATTTT	CASSLREVDGNTIYF
-	TRBV3-1/TRBV3-2	TRBJ1-5	-	TGTGCCAGCAGCCAAGGAGATCAGCCCCAGCATTTT	CASSQGDQPQHF
-	TRBV5-1	TRBJ1-1	once	TGCGCCAGCAGCTTGGGAGGGCCTACTATGAACACTGAAGCTTTCTTT	CASSLGGPTMNTEAFF
-	TRBV5-1	TRBJ2-6	-	TGCGCCAGCAGCTTATCTGGGGCCAACGTCCTGACTTTC	CASSLSGANVLTF
-	TRBV9	TRBJ2-1	few	TGTGCCAGCAGCGTAGTAGCTCAAAATGAGCAGTTCTTC	CASSVVAQNEQFF
TRBD1	TRBV19	TRBJ1-5	-	TGTGCCAGTAGCGGGTCCGGACAGGAGGCCCAGCCCCAGCATTTT	CASSGSGQEAQPQHF
TRBD1	TRBV5-1	TRBJ1-1	-	TGCGCCAGCAGGCTCGGACAGGGGTATTCTGAAGCTTTCTTT	CASRLGQGYSEAFF
TRBD1	TRBV3-1/TRBV3-2	TRBJ1-1	-	TGTGCCAGCAGCCAAAGATCCAGGGGGGGATCCACTGAAGCCTTCTTT	CASSQRSRGGSTEAFF
TRBD1	TRBV2	TRBJ1-4	-	TGTGCCAGCAGTACCGACAGGGGTATTTTTGAAAAACTGTTTTTT	CASSTDRGIFEKLFF
TRBD2	TRBV9	TRBJ2-2	-	TGTGCCAGCAGCGTCCAAGCGGGGGGGCAATCCGGGGAGCTGTTTTTT	CASSVQAGGQSGELFF
-	TRBV6-5	TRBJ1-2	-	TGTGCCAGTCAACAGGGAAATGGCTACACCTTC	CASQQGNGYTF
TRBD2	TRBV13	TRBJ2-1	-	TGTGCCAGCAGCTTAGGAGCCGGGACTAGCCCCTCCAATGAGCAGTTCTTC	CASSLGAGTSPSNEQFF
-	TRBV5-1	TRBJ1-3	-	TGCGCCAGCAGCTTGGGGGACTGGGCCCACTCTGGAAACACCATATATTTT	CASSLGDWAHSGNTIYF
TRBD1	TRBV28	TRBJ1-5	-	TGTGCCAGCAGCAGGGGACAGTTTTATAGCAATCAGCCCCAGCATTTT	CASSRGQFYSNQPQHF
-	TRBV18	TRBJ2-7	-	TGTGCCAGCTCACGGGAGGGGACAGGCGCCTACGAGCAGTACTTC	CASSREGTGAYEQYF